A selection of T cell receptor beta chains follows, all from one sample in a study of blood T cell repertoires in COVID-19. The assay was immunoSEQ multiplex PCR, and TCRdb's table has in-frame clones only and misses some. The sample records more than 150,000 clones, 86% being singletons. Sequencing was carried out using peripheral blood. These receptors were collected from a man in his 70s with active or convalescent COVID-19. CDR3s include the opening cysteine and the closing phenylalanine or tryptophan. D genes are given only for firm matches. Rows give clone size only sometimes, using once, few, many, or a class for an expanded clone.

v_call	j_call	clone_size	d_call	cdr3_aa	cdr3_nt
TRBV5-1	TRBJ2-1	-	TRBD2	CASSGGGGEYVYYNEQFF	TGCGCCAGCAGCGGCGGGGGAGGGGAATATGTCTACTACAATGAGCAGTTCTTC
TRBV28	TRBJ1-6	-	-	CASSPPDTSNSPLHF	TGTGCCAGCAGTCCCCCCGACACCTCTAATTCACCCCTCCACTTT
TRBV10-3	TRBJ2-5	-	-	CAISGTVGTQYF	TGTGCCATCAGTGGGACAGTCGGGACCCAGTACTTC
TRBV7-2	TRBJ1-2	-	-	CASSLARGTNYGYTF	TGTGCCAGCAGCTTAGCGCGGGGCACTAACTATGGCTACACCTTC
TRBV7-2	TRBJ1-2	-	TRBD1	CASSLRWTGGSANYGYTF	TGTGCCAGCAGCCTACGCTGGACAGGGGGCTCAGCTAACTATGGCTACACCTTC
TRBV29-1	TRBJ2-6	-	-	CSVSGTGPSSGANVLTF	TGCAGCGTTTCCGGAACAGGGCCCTCTTCTGGGGCCAACGTCCTGACTTTC
TRBV9	TRBJ2-2	-	TRBD1	CASSSRQGSLLAGTGELFF	TGTGCCAGCAGCTCCCGACAGGGGAGTCTCCTTGCGGGCACCGGGGAGCTGTTTTTT
TRBV7-9	TRBJ1-2	-	-	CASSLSSLYGYTF	TGTGCCAGCAGCTTATCATCACTCTATGGCTACACCTTC
TRBV7-9	TRBJ2-7	-	-	CASSLAPRSYEQYF	TGTGCCAGCAGCTTAGCGCCCCGGTCCTACGAGCAGTACTTC
TRBV4-3	TRBJ2-3	-	TRBD2	CASSQGGGLDGYRQYF	TGCGCCAGCAGCCAAGGGGGGGGACTAGACGGATACAGGCAGTATTTT
TRBV5-4	TRBJ2-7	-	TRBD2	CASSWGTSGRGSSYEQYF	TGTGCCAGCAGCTGGGGGACTAGCGGGAGGGGGAGCTCCTACGAGCAGTACTTC
TRBV6-5	TRBJ2-3	once	TRBD1	CASSSHRGSLTDTQYF	TGTGCCAGCAGTTCCCACAGGGGTTCCTTGACAGATACGCAGTATTTT
TRBV6-2/TRBV6-3	TRBJ1-2	-	-	CASSKTVPNYGYTF	TGTGCCAGCAGTAAGACAGTGCCAAACTATGGCTACACCTTC
TRBV6-5	TRBJ1-4	-	-	CASSYSGGTNEKLFF	TGTGCCAGCAGTTACTCCGGGGGAACTAATGAAAAACTGTTTTTT
TRBV7-8	TRBJ1-2	-	-	CASSWDTNYGYTF	TGTGCCAGCAGCTGGGACACCAACTATGGCTACACCTTC
TRBV12-5	TRBJ2-1	-	TRBD1	CASGLSGQGFDEQFF	TGTGCTAGTGGCCTCTCGGGACAGGGGTTCGATGAGCAGTTCTTC
TRBV9	TRBJ1-4	-	TRBD1	CASSPGQGVEKLFF	TGTGCCAGCAGCCCGGGACAGGGAGTTGAAAAACTGTTTTTT
TRBV20-1	TRBJ2-1	-	-	CSASIDSGFGEQFF	TGCAGTGCTAGTATTGACAGTGGATTTGGTGAGCAGTTCTTC